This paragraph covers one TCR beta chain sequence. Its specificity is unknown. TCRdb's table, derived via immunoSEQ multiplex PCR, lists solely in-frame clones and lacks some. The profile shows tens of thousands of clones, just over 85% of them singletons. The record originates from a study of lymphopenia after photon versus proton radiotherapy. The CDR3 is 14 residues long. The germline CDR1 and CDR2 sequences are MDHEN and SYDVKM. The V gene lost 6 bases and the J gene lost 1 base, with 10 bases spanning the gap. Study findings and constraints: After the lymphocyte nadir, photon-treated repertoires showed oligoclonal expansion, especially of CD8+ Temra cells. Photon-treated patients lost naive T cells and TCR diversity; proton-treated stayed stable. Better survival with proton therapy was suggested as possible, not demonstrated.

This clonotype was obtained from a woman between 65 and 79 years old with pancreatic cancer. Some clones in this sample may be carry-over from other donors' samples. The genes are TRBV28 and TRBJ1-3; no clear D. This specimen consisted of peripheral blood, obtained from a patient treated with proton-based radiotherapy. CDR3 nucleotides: TGTGCCAGCAGCCAATCTAGATCTGGAAACACCATATATTTT. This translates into CASSQSRSGNTIYF.